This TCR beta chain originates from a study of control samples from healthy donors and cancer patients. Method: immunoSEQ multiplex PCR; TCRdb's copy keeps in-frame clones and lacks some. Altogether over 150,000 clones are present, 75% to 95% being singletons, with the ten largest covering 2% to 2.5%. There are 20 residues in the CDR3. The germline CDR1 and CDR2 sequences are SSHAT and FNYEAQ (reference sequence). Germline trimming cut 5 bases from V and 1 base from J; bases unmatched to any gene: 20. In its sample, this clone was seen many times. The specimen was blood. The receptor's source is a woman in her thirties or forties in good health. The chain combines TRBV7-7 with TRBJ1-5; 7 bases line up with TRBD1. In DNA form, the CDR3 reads TGTGCCAGCAGCCCGGAAAGACAGGGCATTAGGTGGAGGAGCAATCAGCCCCAGCATTTT. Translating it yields CASSPERQGIRWRSNQPQHF.